This T cell receptor beta chain is drawn from a study of T cells in Graves' hyperthyroidism and ophthalmopathy. Study-wide points: Ophthalmopathy got predicted by the model a median about 6.5 months before its onset.

The germline V gene has CDR1 MNHEY and CDR2 SVGAGI. V lost 4 bases, J lost 1 base, and 5 bases stayed unmatched. CDR3 size: 17 residues. The investigators amplified TCR beta CDR3 regions from RNA transcripts. TCR CDR3 regions were first amplified by RT-PCR with HTBI primers. MiXCR, applied by TCRdb to the multiplex PCR reads, yields one record per CDR3 protein. Seen here are hundreds of thousands of distinct CDR3 sequences, approximately 14% observed once, and the top ten hold roughly 10%. Regarding this clonotype: Its antigen is still unknown.

An absence of ophthalmopathy progression within 18 months meant stable Graves' hyperthyroidism. Patients aged 18 to 65 had newly diagnosed hyperthyroidism of under 2 months' duration. The authors obtained PBMCs from around 11 ml of fresh peripheral blood. The source of this sequence is a woman aged 18-29 years with Graves' hyperthyroidism. V is TRBV6-5 and J is TRBJ1-5, with 12 positions matching TRBD1. Sequencing was performed on blood. For the CDR3, the DNA is TGTGCCAGCAGTTCAACCGGGACAGGGGGCAGCAATCAGCCCCAGCATTTT. Amino acids: CASSSTGTGGSNQPQHF.